This T cell receptor (beta chain) was obtained from a study of T cell changes during pregnancy in multiple sclerosis (dated by TCRdb to between 2018 and 2020). In the study overall: Changes in the T cell repertoire over the course of pregnancy were examined in this study in women with multiple sclerosis.

Taken from the germline V gene, the CDR1 and CDR2 loops are SNHLY and FYNNEI. From its cysteine to its phenylalanine, the CDR3 spans 14 amino acids. The read is trimmed to its CDR3 DNA, 42 bases read in frame from base 1. V gives up 4 bases and J gives up 2 bases, and the segment between their germline ends measures 11 bases. For this clone: Its antigen is currently not known. Base qualities were left out, and no much larger clone turns up one base away.

The library was generated by the immunoSEQ multiplex PCR assay. TCRdb stores this immuneACCESS table with in-frame sequences only. Part of the clones is absent; in the studies checked, under half of the shortfall reflects unresolved V genes, and no reason is known for the rest. This sample holds tens of thousands of clones; about 93% were observed only once. The ten largest clones capture less than 0.85% of the sample. The sample in question was peripheral blood, obtained in the second trimester of pregnancy. The chain couples TRBV2 to TRBJ2-5; a tentative D match to TRBD1 spans 6 bases. The sequence was obtained from a female donor in good health, enrolled as a control in a pregnancy study. Here is the DNA: TGTGCCAGCAGTGCACAGACAGGACAAGAGACCCAGTACTTC. Its protein product is CASSAQTGQETQYF.